This entry concerns a single TCR beta chain. The target antigen is unknown. A multiplex PCR was run with 60 Vbeta primers and 13 Jbeta primers. Clones were read by immunoSEQ multiplex PCR, and TCRdb kept only the in-frame ones, dropping some. The sample lists 150,000 to 200,000 clones; roughly 73% were seen once. The sample belongs to a study of cytomegalovirus exposure and HLA in healthy donors. Study outcomes and limitations: In vitro data verified a few CMV-associated chains as specific for CMV antigens. A later analysis appeared to link common viral pathogens to several of the most significant clusters. Being productive about 90% or about 30% of the time was typical of most TCR beta V segments in an earlier analysis.

Each donor was nominally healthy when sampled (though unrecorded immune exposures were likely). The TCR originated in a man aged 18 to 35 in good health and CMV-seropositive. The sample consisted of PBMCs.

The CDR3 bases are TGTGCCACCCAGGACTTTAGCGGGAGTTATGAGCAGTTCTTC. Its translation is CATQDFSGSYEQFF. V usage is TRBV15 and J usage is TRBJ2-1; 9 positions match TRBD2. V shed 8 bases and J 8 bases; nucleotides not matched to a gene: 10. The V gene's germline CDR1 is LNHNV and CDR2 YYDKDF (reference sequence). The CDR3 is 14 residues long. The entire variable domain, with the rest obtained from reference TRBV15 and TRBJ2-1, is as follows: DAMVIQNPRYQVTQFGKPVTLSCSQTLNHNVMYWYQQKSSQAPKLLFHYYDKDFNNEADTPDNFQSRRPNTSFCFLDIRSPGLGDTAMYLCATQDFSGSYEQFFGPGTRLTVL.